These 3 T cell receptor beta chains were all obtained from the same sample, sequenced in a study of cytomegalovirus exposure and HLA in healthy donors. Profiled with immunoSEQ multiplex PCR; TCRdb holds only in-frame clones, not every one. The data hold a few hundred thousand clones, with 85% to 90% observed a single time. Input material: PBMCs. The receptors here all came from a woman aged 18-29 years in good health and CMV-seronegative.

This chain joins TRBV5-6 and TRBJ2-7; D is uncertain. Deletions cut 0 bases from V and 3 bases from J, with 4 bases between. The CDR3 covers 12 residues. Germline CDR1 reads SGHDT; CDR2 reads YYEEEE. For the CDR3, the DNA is TGTGCCAGCAGCTTGGGTAACTACGAGCAGTACTTC. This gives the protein CASSLGNYEQYF.

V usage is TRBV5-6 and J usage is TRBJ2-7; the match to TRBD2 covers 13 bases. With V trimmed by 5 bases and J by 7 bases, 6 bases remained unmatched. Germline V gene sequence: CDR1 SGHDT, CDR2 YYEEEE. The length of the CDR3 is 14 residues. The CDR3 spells CASSTGLAGREQYF. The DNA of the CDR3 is TGTGCCAGCAGTACGGGACTAGCGGGAAGGGAGCAGTACTTC. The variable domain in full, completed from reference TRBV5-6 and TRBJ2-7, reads DAGVTQSPTHLIKTRGQQVTLRCSPKSGHDTVSWYQQALGQGPQFIFQYYEEEERQRGNFPDRFSGHQFPNYSSELNVNALLLGDSALYLCASSTGLAGREQYFGPGTRLTVT.

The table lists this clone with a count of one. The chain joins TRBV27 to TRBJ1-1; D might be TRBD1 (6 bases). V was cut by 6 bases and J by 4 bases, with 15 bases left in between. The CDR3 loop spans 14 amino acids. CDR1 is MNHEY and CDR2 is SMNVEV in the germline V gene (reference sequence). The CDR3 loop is CASSSGQISTEAFF. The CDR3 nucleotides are TGTGCCAGCAGCTCTGGACAGATCAGCACTGAAGCTTTCTTT.